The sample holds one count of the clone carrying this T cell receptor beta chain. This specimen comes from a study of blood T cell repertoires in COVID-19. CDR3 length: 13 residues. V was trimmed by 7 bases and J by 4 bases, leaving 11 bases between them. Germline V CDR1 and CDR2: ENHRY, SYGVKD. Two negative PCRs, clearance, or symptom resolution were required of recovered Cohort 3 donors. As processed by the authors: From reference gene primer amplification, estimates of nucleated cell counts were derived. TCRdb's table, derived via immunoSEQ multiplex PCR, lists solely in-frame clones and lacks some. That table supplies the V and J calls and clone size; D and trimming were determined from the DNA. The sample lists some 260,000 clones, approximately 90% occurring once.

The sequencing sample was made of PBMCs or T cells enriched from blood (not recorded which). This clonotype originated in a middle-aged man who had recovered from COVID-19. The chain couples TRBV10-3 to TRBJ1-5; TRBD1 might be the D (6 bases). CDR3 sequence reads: CAIKQDSNQPQHF. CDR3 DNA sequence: TGTGCCATCAAACAGGACAGTAATCAGCCCCAGCATTTT.